The rows below give T cell receptor beta chains drawn from one sample of a study of shared clonotypes between healthy human individuals. Sequencing was performed with immunoSEQ multiplex PCR; in TCRdb, only in-frame clones are kept and a portion is missing. The profile shows under 1,100,000 clones, 75% to 80% of them singletons. The sequenced material came from memory CD4+ T cells from PBMCs. These receptors came from a man younger than 30 in good health. Some clones in this sample may be carry-over from other donors' samples. Both conserved end residues are part of each CDR3. D genes are given only for firm matches. Only some rows state a clone size, as once, few, many or a class for expanded clones.

v_call,d_call,clone_size,j_call,cdr3_aa,cdr3_nt
TRBV10-2,TRBD1,NA,TRBJ2-3,CASTLEGARADTQYF,TGCGCCAGCACCCTCGAGGGGGCAAGAGCAGATACGCAGTATTTT
TRBV15,NA,NA,TRBJ2-7,CATSRDRDYEQYF,TGTGCCACCAGCAGAGATCGCGACTACGAGCAGTACTTC
TRBV28,NA,NA,TRBJ2-3,CASSALPYTQYF,TGTGCCAGCTCCGCCCTACCCTATACGCAGTATTTT
TRBV28,NA,NA,TRBJ2-7,CASRLLGNLGSYEQYF,TGTGCCAGCAGACTCCTAGGGAATTTGGGCTCCTACGAGCAGTACTTC
TRBV27,TRBD1,NA,TRBJ1-2,CASREPGTGGGYGYTF,TGTGCCAGCAGGGAGCCCGGGACAGGGGGCGGCTATGGCTACACCTTC
TRBV28,TRBD1,NA,TRBJ1-5,CASKGTEVFYSNQPQHF,TGTGCCAGCAAGGGGACAGAAGTTTTCTATAGCAATCAGCCCCAGCATTTT
TRBV6-5,NA,NA,TRBJ2-3,CASSSGTFTGDTQYF,TGTGCCAGCAGTTCTGGGACTTTCACAGGGGATACGCAGTATTTT
TRBV6-5,NA,many,TRBJ2-7,CASSYSIDGHEQYF,TGTGCCAGCAGTTACTCCATCGACGGACACGAGCAGTACTTC
TRBV7-8,TRBD1,few,TRBJ1-2,CASSRGTGVDFYGYTF,TGTGCCAGCAGCCGCGGGACAGGGGTGGACTTCTATGGCTACACCTTC
TRBV7-9,NA,NA,TRBJ2-3,CASSLNPHSTDTQYF,TGTGCCAGCAGCTTAAATCCCCATAGCACAGATACGCAGTATTTT
TRBV28,NA,NA,TRBJ1-1,CASRYNKNTEAFF,TGTGCCAGCAGATATAATAAAAACACTGAAGCTTTCTTT
TRBV18,NA,NA,TRBJ1-1,CASSPVQARALMNTEAFF,TGTGCCAGCTCACCAGTTCAGGCCCGAGCGCTCATGAACACTGAAGCTTTCTTT